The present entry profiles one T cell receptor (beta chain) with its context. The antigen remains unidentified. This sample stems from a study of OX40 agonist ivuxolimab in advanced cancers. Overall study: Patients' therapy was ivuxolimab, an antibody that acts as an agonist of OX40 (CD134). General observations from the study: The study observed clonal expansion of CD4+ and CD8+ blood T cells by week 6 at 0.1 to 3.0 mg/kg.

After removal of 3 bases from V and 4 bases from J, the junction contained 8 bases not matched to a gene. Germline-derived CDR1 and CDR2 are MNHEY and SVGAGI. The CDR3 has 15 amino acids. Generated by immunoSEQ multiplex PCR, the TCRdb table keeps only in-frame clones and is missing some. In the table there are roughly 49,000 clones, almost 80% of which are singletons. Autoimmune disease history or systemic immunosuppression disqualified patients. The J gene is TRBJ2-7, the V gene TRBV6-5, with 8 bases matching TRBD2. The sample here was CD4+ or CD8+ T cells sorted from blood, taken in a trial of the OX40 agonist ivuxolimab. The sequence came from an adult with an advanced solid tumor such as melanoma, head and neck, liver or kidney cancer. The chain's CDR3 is CASSYSGTRSYEQYF. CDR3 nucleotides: TGTGCCAGCAGTTATTCCGGGACTAGGTCATACGAGCAGTACTTC.